This passage covers 20 T cell receptor beta chains from one sample sequenced in a study of response to subunit inactivated influenza vaccine. TCRdb redid the calling of the RT-PCR reads with MiXCR, one entry per CDR3 protein. The sample yields hundreds of thousands of distinct CDR3 sequences, 11% seen once. Separately, the same data were catalogued under a study of T cells expressing NK-cell markers. This second study notes: It was by 5'RACE template switching with UMIs that TCR beta cDNA was made.

The material sequenced was PBMCs from blood, taken on the day of vaccination. The receptor set was obtained from a man over 45 who received an inactivated influenza vaccine.

This clonotype was counted a few times. The DNA of the CDR3 is TGTGCCAGCAGCTATGACAGGGGGGCCTACGAGCAGTACTTC. It specifies CASSYDRGAYEQYF. The chain couples TRBV7-9 to TRBJ2-7; 9 nucleotides match TRBD1. Germline-derived CDR1 and CDR2 are SEHNR and FQNEAQ (reference sequence). The CDR3 length is 14 residues. The trim removed 4 bases at V and 2 bases at J, leaving 3 bases unmatched.

Turning to this clonotype: With a much larger clone just one base away, this may be a read error. CDR3 nucleotide sequence: TGCGCCAGCAGCTCCGGGGCAGGTGGCGGGGAGACCCCGTACTTC. Its translation is CASSSGAGGGETPYF. The V gene is TRBV5-1, the J gene TRBJ2-5; TRBD2 is a possible D gene (6 bases). There are 15 residues in the CDR3. Germline values: CDR1 SGHRS, CDR2 YFSETQ.

V is TRBV20-1 and J is TRBJ1-3; D is undetermined. The V end lost 0 bases, the J end lost 2 bases, and 14 bases lay between the germline ends. Germline V gene lookup returns CDR1 DFQATT and CDR2 SNEGSKA (reference sequence). The CDR3 spans 16 residues. The CDR3 protein is CSARDPEGAAGNTIYF. The CDR3 DNA reads TGCAGTGCTAGAGATCCGGAGGGTGCGGCTGGAAACACCATATATTTT.

Written as DNA, the CDR3 is TGTGCCAGCAGCGTAGGCCTAGCGTATGACGGGGAGCTGTTTTTT. Translating gives CASSVGLAYDGELFF. V usage is TRBV9 and J usage is TRBJ2-2; TRBD2 is a possible D gene (6 bases). Trimming took 0 bases from V and 7 from J, leaving 13 bases between them. This CDR3 has 15 residues. The germline gives CDR1 SGDLS, CDR2 YYNGEE. Using reference TRBV9 and TRBJ2-2 for the parts outside the CDR3, the full variable domain is DSGVTQTPKHLITATGQRVTLRCSPRSGDLSVYWYQQSLDQGLQFLIQYYNGEERAKGNILERFSAQQFPDLHSELNLSSLELGDSALYFCASSVGLAYDGELFFGEGSRLTVL.

The chain uses TRBV7-6 and TRBJ2-3; possible D gene TRBD2, 7 bases. V shed 5 bases and J shed 4 bases, with 16 bases lying between them. Germline-derived CDR1 and CDR2 are SGHVS and FNYEAQ. This CDR3 contains 15 residues. This CDR3 reads CASSPGRGAADTQYF. In DNA form, the CDR3 reads TGTGCCAGCAGCCCCGGTCGGGGGGCTGCAGATACGCAGTATTTT.

V usage is TRBV5-4 and J usage is TRBJ2-5; D is possibly TRBD2 (7 bases). Germline loops: CDR1 SGHNT, CDR2 YYREEE (reference sequence). The CDR3 is 14 residues long. Trimming stripped 3 bases from V and 5 bases from J, with 14 bases between. This CDR3 is CASSSKGGKETQYF. The CDR3 DNA is TGTGCCAGCAGCTCTAAGGGGGGGAAGGAGACCCAGTACTTC. Combining the CDR3 with reference TRBV5-4 and TRBJ2-5 gives the whole variable domain ETGVTQSPTHLIKTRGQQVTLRCSSQSGHNTVSWYQQALGQGPQFIFQYYREEENGRGNFPPRFSGLQFPNYSSELNVNALELDDSALYLCASSSKGGKETQYFGPGTRLLVL.

This clonotype came up a few times. The chain employs TRBV20-1 and TRBJ2-1; TRBD2 matches 10 bases. Germline-derived CDR1 and CDR2 are DFQATT and SNEGSKA (reference sequence). The CDR3 runs to 15 residues. With V trimmed by 6 bases and J by 3 bases, 8 bases remained unmatched. CDR3 DNA sequence: TGCAGTGCCCCGACTAGCGGGCGGTTCTACAATGAGCAGTTCTTC. Amino acids: CSAPTSGRFYNEQFF.

This clonotype was counted ten times or more. The CDR3 protein is CASISVATNEKLFF. The DNA for the CDR3 is TGTGCCAGCATCTCGGTTGCAACTAATGAAAAACTGTTTTTT. The chain recombines TRBV7-9 with TRBJ1-4; no clear D gene. The CDR3 runs 14 residues. CDR1 and CDR2 (germline): SEHNR, FQNEAQ (reference sequence). With 7 bases removed from V and 0 bases from J, the gap between germline ends came to 9 bases.

As regards this clonotype: At one end, the junction sequence differs from germline, possibly due to a read error. The chain carries TRBV7-8 and TRBJ2-6; maybe TRBD1 (5 bases). The germline V gene has CDR1 SGHVS and CDR2 FQNEAQ. The CDR3 has 14 amino acids. The CDR3 DNA follows: TGTGCCAGCAGTCCCAGCTCTGGGGCCATCGTCCTGACTTTC. Amino acids: CASSPSSGAIVLTF.

This clonotype has just a few counts. V is TRBV5-1 and J is TRBJ2-2; D may be TRBD2 (6 bases). Trimming removed 4 bases from V and 2 bases from J, with 9 bases in between. This CDR3 is 14 amino acids long. Germline CDR1 and CDR2: SGHRS and YFSETQ. The CDR3 spells CASSHGSNTGELFF. The DNA for the CDR3 is TGCGCCAGCAGCCACGGGAGTAACACCGGGGAGCTGTTTTTT.

Here the CDR3 DNA reads TGTGCCAGCAGTTTTATCTACGGGGGCTCCTACAATGAGCAGTTCTTC. Translated, it gives CASSFIYGGSYNEQFF. J is TRBJ2-1 and V is TRBV28; possibly TRBD2 for D (6 bases). V dropped 3 bases and J dropped 0 bases, with 12 bases sitting between them. This CDR3 is 16 amino acids long. Germline lookup yields CDR1 MDHEN and CDR2 SYDVKM.

CDR3 loop: CAISETGTSGTGELFF. In DNA, the CDR3 is TGTGCCATCAGTGAGACCGGGACATCCGGCACCGGGGAGCTGTTTTTT. The chain employs TRBV10-3 and TRBJ2-2, with D possibly TRBD1 on 6 matching bases. Germline V lookup: CDR1 ENHRY, CDR2 SYGVKD. Trimming took off 2 bases at V and 4 bases at J, with 14 bases between the two ends. The length of the CDR3 is 16 residues.

At least ten counts were recorded for this clonotype. V is TRBV7-3 and J is TRBJ2-3; 13 bases fit TRBD2. The CDR3 sequence is 16 residues long. The V segment lost 5 bases and the J segment 1 base; nucleotides outside the gene matches: 3. Germline CDR1 and CDR2: SGHTA and FQGTGA. Here the CDR3 DNA reads TGTGCCAGCAGCCCGGGACTAGCGGGACGCACAGATACGCAGTATTTT. This codes for CASSPGLAGRTDTQYF.

V and J are TRBV20-1 and TRBJ2-1, with 9 nucleotides matching TRBD1. CDR1 DFQATT and CDR2 SNEGSKA come from the germline V gene (reference sequence). V shed 3 bases, J shed 6 bases, and the junction held 6 bases outside the gene matches. The CDR3 loop spans 14 amino acids. DNA of the CDR3: TGCAGTGCTAGGGGGACAGGGACAGGCAATGAGCAGTTCTTC. Protein sequence: CSARGTGTGNEQFF.

This clonotype was picked up a small number of times. Here the CDR3 reads CSAGGGMSSYNEQFF. The CDR3 region has the DNA TGCAGTGCTGGGGGGGGGATGAGCTCCTACAATGAGCAGTTCTTC. The genes are TRBV20-1 and TRBJ2-1; 7 bases match TRBD2. Per germline, CDR1 DFQATT and CDR2 SNEGSKA (reference sequence). V shed 5 bases and J 0 bases; nucleotides not matched to a gene: 7. The CDR3 has 15 amino acids.

The CDR3 loop reads CASSSYSFGTRPNQETQYF. The DNA for the CDR3 is TGTGCCAGCAGCTCGTATTCTTTTGGGACTAGACCAAACCAAGAGACCCAGTACTTC. V usage is TRBV14 and J usage is TRBJ2-5; 8 positions agree with TRBD2. The CDR3 runs 19 residues. Trimming at V came to 5 bases and at J to 0 bases, leaving 17 bases not matched to a gene. The germline CDR1 and CDR2 sequences are SGHDN and FVKESK.

The chain carries TRBV27 and TRBJ2-2; perhaps TRBD1 as D (6 bases). With 2 bases removed from V and 7 bases from J, the gap between germline ends came to 14 bases. The germline CDR1 and CDR2 sequences are MNHEY and SMNVEV (reference sequence). This CDR3 spans 15 amino acids. This chain's CDR3 is CASSLQGRGIGELFF. CDR3 DNA: TGTGCCAGCAGTTTACAGGGCAGGGGTATCGGGGAGCTGTTTTTT.

This clonotype was detected a few times. The chain joins TRBV4-3 to TRBJ2-7, with D unresolved. This CDR3 is 18 amino acids long. Germline-derived CDR1 and CDR2 are LGHNA and YSLEER. V was cut by 3 bases and J by 0 bases, with 21 bases left in between. The CDR3 region is CASSQTLDALRSSYEQYF. CDR3 in DNA: TGCGCCAGCAGCCAGACCCTCGACGCGCTGCGGAGCTCCTACGAGCAGTACTTC.

The chain carries TRBV4-2 and TRBJ2-3; 15 nucleotides line up with TRBD2. With V trimmed by 4 bases and J by 2 bases, 7 bases remained unmatched. This CDR3 is built from 18 residues. The V gene's germline CDR1 is LGHNA and CDR2 YNFKEQ. This chain's CDR3 is CASSPGTSGGLNTDTQYF. DNA for the CDR3: TGTGCCAGCAGCCCGGGGACTAGCGGGGGGCTCAACACAGATACGCAGTATTTT.

This clonotype turned up a few times. This chain connects TRBV15 to TRBJ2-7; no clear D gene. There are 13 residues in the CDR3. The V end lost 2 bases, the J end lost 7 bases, and 12 bases lay between the germline ends. Germline V gene lookup returns CDR1 LNHNV and CDR2 YYDKDF (reference sequence). The chain's CDR3 is CATSRLIDTEQYF. The CDR3, as DNA: TGTGCCACCAGCAGACTTATAGACACTGAGCAGTACTTC.